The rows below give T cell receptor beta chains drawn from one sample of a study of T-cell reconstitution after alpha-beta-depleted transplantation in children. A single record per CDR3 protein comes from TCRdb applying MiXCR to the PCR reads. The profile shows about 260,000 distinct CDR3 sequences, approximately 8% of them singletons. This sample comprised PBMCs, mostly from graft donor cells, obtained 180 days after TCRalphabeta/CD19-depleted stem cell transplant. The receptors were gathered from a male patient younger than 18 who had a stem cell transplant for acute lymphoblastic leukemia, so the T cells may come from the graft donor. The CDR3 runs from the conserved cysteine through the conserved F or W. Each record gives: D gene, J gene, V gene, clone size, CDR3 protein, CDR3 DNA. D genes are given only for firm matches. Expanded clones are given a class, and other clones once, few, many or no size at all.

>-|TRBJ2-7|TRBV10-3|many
CARTALRRGDVYEQYF
TGTGCCAGAACAGCCCTCAGGCGTGGGGACGTCTACGAGCAGTACTTC
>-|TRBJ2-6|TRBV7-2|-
CASSLEPGANVLTF
TGTGCCAGCAGCTTGGAACCCGGGGCCAACGTCCTGACTTTC
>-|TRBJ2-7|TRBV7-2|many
CASTLKASGEQYF
TGTGCCAGCACCCTGAAGGCCTCGGGGGAGCAGTACTTC
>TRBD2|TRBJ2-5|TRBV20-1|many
CSAITGGQETQYF
TGCAGTGCTATAACGGGGGGCCAAGAGACCCAGTACTTC
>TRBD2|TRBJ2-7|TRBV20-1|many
CSASTGTSVHEQYF
TGCAGTGCATCGACCGGGACTAGCGTCCACGAGCAGTACTTC
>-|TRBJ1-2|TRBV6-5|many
CASSYMRGNYGYTF
TGTGCCAGCAGTTATATGAGGGGCAACTATGGCTACACCTTC
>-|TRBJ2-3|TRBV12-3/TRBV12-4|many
CASSFATDTQYF
TGTGCCAGCAGTTTCGCCACAGATACGCAGTATTTT
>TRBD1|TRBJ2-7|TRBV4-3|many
CASSHRQGRAYEQYF
TGCGCCAGCAGCCACAGACAGGGTCGGGCCTACGAGCAGTACTTC
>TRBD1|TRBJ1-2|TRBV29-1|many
CSVYGQASYGYTF
TGCAGCGTTTATGGACAGGCGTCCTATGGCTACACCTTC
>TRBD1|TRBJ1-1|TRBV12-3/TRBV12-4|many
CASSPGTALNTEAFF
TGTGCCAGCAGTCCCGGGACAGCACTGAACACTGAAGCTTTCTTT
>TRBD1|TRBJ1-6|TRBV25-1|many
CASRTGGFNSPLHF
TGTGCCAGCAGGACAGGGGGCTTTAATTCACCCCTCCACTTT
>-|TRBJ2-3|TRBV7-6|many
CASSLTGTRGSTDTQYF
TGTGCCAGCAGCTTAACAGGGACGCGCGGTAGCACAGATACGCAGTATTTT
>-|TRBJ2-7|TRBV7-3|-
CASSPSPTYELYF
TGTGCCAGCTCACCTAGCCCCACCTACGAGCTGTACTTC
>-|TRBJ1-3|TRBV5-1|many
CASSATASGNTIYF
TGCGCCAGCAGTGCGACAGCCTCTGGAAACACCATATATTTT